The 7 T cell receptor beta chains below come from one sample, sequenced in a study of T cells after posttransplantation cyclophosphamide. Busulfan-fludarabine conditioning, marrow transplant, and cyclophosphamide on days +3 and +4 were administered. This table comes from immunoSEQ multiplex PCR, and its TCRdb copy is limited to in-frame clones, with some not included. This sample shows approximately 17,000 clones and no singletons; 0.54% rests with the ten largest. Sequenced material: PBMCs, taken after allogeneic stem cell transplant with posttransplant cyclophosphamide. The origin of the receptors is a female patient in her 30s who received an allogeneic stem cell transplant from a related donor, was CMV-positive, and had no GVHD. Some T cells may be supplied by the graft donor.

Many counts were recorded for this clone. The chain couples TRBV25-1 to TRBJ1-2, with 7 bases lining up with TRBD1. After removal of 3 bases from V and 4 bases from J, the junction contained 8 bases not matched to a gene. This CDR3 spans 15 amino acids. Germline V CDR1 and CDR2: MGHDK, SYGVNS. The CDR3 DNA sequence: TGTGCCAGCAGTGAGGGGGGACAGCCACTCTATGGCTACACCTTC. Translating gives CASSEGGQPLYGYTF.

This clone came up many times. One junction end does not reproduce the germline sequence, and a read error may be involved. This chain connects TRBV5-1 to TRBJ2-1; TRBD2 agrees at 10 bases. The CDR3 runs to 16 residues. CDR1 is SGHRS, CDR2 YFSETQ, per germline. CDR3 sequence (DNA): TGCGCCAGCAGCTCGTTAGCGGGAGGCTCCGACAATGAGCAGTTCTTC. Translated, it gives CASSSLAGGSDNEQFF. The whole variable domain, filled in from reference TRBV5-1 and TRBJ2-1, reads KAGVTQTPRYLIKTRGQQVTLSCSPISGHRSVSWYQQTPGQGLQFLFEYFSETQRNKGNFPGRFSGRQFSNSRSEMNVSTLELGDSALYLCASSSLAGGSDNEQFFGPGTRLTVL.

This clone was detected many times. The chain is built from TRBV4-2 and TRBJ2-7; D might be TRBD1 (5 bases). This CDR3 comprises 15 residues. The germline V and J ends were trimmed by 1 base and 1 base, with 11 bases remaining between them. CDR1 is LGHNA and CDR2 is YNFKEQ in the germline V gene. CDR3 nucleotide sequence: TGTGCCAGCAGCCAAGCCACAGGAATATCCTACGAGCAGTACTTC. Translating it yields CASSQATGISYEQYF.

In its sample, this clone was seen many times. V usage is TRBV7-2 and J usage is TRBJ2-5; 10 nucleotides align to TRBD1. V gave up 4 bases and J gave up 7 bases; unmatched junction bases: 6. CDR3 length: 14 amino acids. Germline CDR1 reads SGHTA; CDR2 reads FQGNSA. CDR3 loop: CASSYGTGVGTQYF. The DNA for the CDR3 is TGTGCCAGCAGCTACGGGACAGGGGTTGGGACCCAGTACTTC. Based on the CDR3 plus reference TRBV7-2 and TRBJ2-5, the full variable domain is GAGVSQSPSNKVTEKGKDVELRCDPISGHTALYWYRQSLGQGLEFLIYFQGNSAPDKSGLPSDRFSAERTGGSVSTLTIQRTQQEDSAVYLCASSYGTGVGTQYFGPGTRLLVL.

This clone has at least ten counts. The genes are TRBV28 and TRBJ2-1; 8 nucleotides match TRBD1. The CDR3 consists of 15 residues. The germline CDR1 and CDR2 sequences are MDHEN and SYDVKM. V shed 1 base, J shed 4 bases, and the junction held 3 bases outside the gene matches. The CDR3 DNA is TGTGCCAGCAGTTTATTGGACAGGGATTACAATGAGCAGTTCTTC. It codes for CASSLLDRDYNEQFF.

This clone was counted many times. The chain recombines TRBV6-5 with TRBJ1-1, with a tentative D call TRBD1 (6 bases). V lost 0 bases and J 4 bases, leaving 12 bases between the germline ends. This CDR3 region has 15 residues. Germline V gene lookup returns CDR1 MNHEY and CDR2 SVGAGI. The CDR3 reads CASSYSGQGSTEAFF. The CDR3 region has the DNA TGTGCCAGCAGTTACTCGGGGCAGGGGAGCACTGAAGCTTTCTTT.

There are many counts of this clone. CDR3 nucleotides: TGTGCCAGCAGTTACCGGGGGTTGAACACTGAAGCTTTCTTT. This codes for CASSYRGLNTEAFF. The chain combines TRBV6-5 with TRBJ1-1; a possible D gene is TRBD1 (5 bases). Per germline, CDR1 MNHEY and CDR2 SVGAGI. This CDR3 spans 14 amino acids. V shed 2 bases and J shed 0 bases, with 7 bases lying between them.